The rows below give T cell receptor beta chains drawn from one sample of a study of T cells after yellow fever vaccination. Via MiXCR, TCRdb re-called the 5' RACE reads, giving one row per CDR3 protein. The sample records some 30,000 distinct CDR3 sequences, approximately 4.4% being singletons. Sequencing used CD8+ T cells sorted from PBMCs, obtained 5 days after the yellow fever booster vaccination. The source is a man younger than 40 who received the YFV17D yellow fever vaccine. Both conserved end residues are part of each CDR3. The order of the fields is CDR3 DNA, CDR3 protein, V gene, clone size, J gene, D gene. A D gene is named only where the DNA matches it firmly. Rows may omit the clone size; those that give it use once, few, many or a size class.

CDR3nt: TGTGCCAGCAGCTTAGCGTCCAGGGCCGAGCAGTACTTC
CDR3aa: CASSLASRAEQYF
v_gene: TRBV7-6
abundance: many
j_gene: TRBJ2-7
d_gene: -

CDR3nt: TGTGCCAGCAGCTCTATAGCGGGAGAGAACACCGGGGAGCTGTTTTTT
CDR3aa: CASSSIAGENTGELFF
v_gene: TRBV7-9
abundance: many
j_gene: TRBJ2-2
d_gene: TRBD2

CDR3nt: TGCGCCAGCAGCCAACTAGCGCTGAGCTCCTACAATGAGCAGTTCTTC
CDR3aa: CASSQLALSSYNEQFF
v_gene: TRBV4-3
abundance: many
j_gene: TRBJ2-1
d_gene: -

CDR3nt: TGCAGTGCTAGAGATTCGGGACACATGAACACCGGGGAGCTGTTTTTT
CDR3aa: CSARDSGHMNTGELFF
v_gene: TRBV20-1
abundance: many
j_gene: TRBJ2-2
d_gene: -

CDR3nt: TGCAGTGCTAGAGATCGCGGTGGTACTAGCACAGATACGCAGTATTTT
CDR3aa: CSARDRGGTSTDTQYF
v_gene: TRBV20-1
abundance: many
j_gene: TRBJ2-3
d_gene: -

CDR3nt: TGCAGTGCTCGACCACTGAGTGAGCAGTTCTTC
CDR3aa: CSARPLSEQFF
v_gene: TRBV20-1
abundance: many
j_gene: TRBJ2-1
d_gene: -

CDR3nt: TGTGCCAGCAGCCCCCGGACAGGTACTAGCACAGATACGCAGTATTTT
CDR3aa: CASSPRTGTSTDTQYF
v_gene: TRBV9
abundance: many
j_gene: TRBJ2-3
d_gene: TRBD1

CDR3nt: TGCAGCGGGGCCGGCGGGGCCAACTCCTACGAGCAGTACTTC
CDR3aa: CSGAGGANSYEQYF
v_gene: TRBV29-1
abundance: many
j_gene: TRBJ2-7
d_gene: -

CDR3nt: TGCGCCAGCAGTTGGGCGCCGCAAGAGACCCAGTACTTC
CDR3aa: CASSWAPQETQYF
v_gene: TRBV23-1
abundance: many
j_gene: TRBJ2-5
d_gene: -

CDR3nt: TGTGCCAGCAGTGTTACAGGATACCCTGAAGCTTTCTTT
CDR3aa: CASSVTGYPEAFF
v_gene: TRBV2
abundance: medium-sized
j_gene: TRBJ1-1
d_gene: -

CDR3nt: TGTGCCAGCAGCTTGGGGACTAGCGGGTATCCTTCCTACGAGCAGTACTTC
CDR3aa: CASSLGTSGYPSYEQYF
v_gene: TRBV9
abundance: many
j_gene: TRBJ2-7
d_gene: TRBD2

CDR3nt: TGTGCCAGCAGTTTAGGGACTAGCGGGATGGACGAGCAGTACTTC
CDR3aa: CASSLGTSGMDEQYF
v_gene: TRBV27
abundance: many
j_gene: TRBJ2-7
d_gene: TRBD2

CDR3nt: TGTGCCATCAGTGAGCCGGGGGACTACCAAGAGACCCAGTACTTC
CDR3aa: CAISEPGDYQETQYF
v_gene: TRBV10-3
abundance: many
j_gene: TRBJ2-5
d_gene: -

CDR3nt: TGTGCCAGCAGCGGGAGGGGGGCCAACAATGAGCAGTTCTTC
CDR3aa: CASSGRGANNEQFF
v_gene: TRBV9
abundance: many
j_gene: TRBJ2-1
d_gene: -

CDR3nt: TGCGCCAGCAGCAACCGGGACAGGGGGTACTACGAGCAGTACTTC
CDR3aa: CASSNRDRGYYEQYF
v_gene: TRBV5-1
abundance: many
j_gene: TRBJ2-7
d_gene: TRBD1

CDR3nt: TGTGCCAGCAGTTCCCCGACTAGCGGGAGTATCGGGGAGCTGTTTTTT
CDR3aa: CASSSPTSGSIGELFF
v_gene: TRBV28
abundance: many
j_gene: TRBJ2-2
d_gene: TRBD2

CDR3nt: TGTGCCAGCAGTCCCGGGACTAGCATTGTCCTTTATATTGAGGAGCAGTACTTC
CDR3aa: CASSPGTSIVLYIEEQYF
v_gene: TRBV27
abundance: many
j_gene: TRBJ2-7
d_gene: TRBD2

CDR3nt: TGTGCCAGCAGCCGGAAGACAGATACGCAGTATTTT
CDR3aa: CASSRKTDTQYF
v_gene: TRBV5-8
abundance: many
j_gene: TRBJ2-3
d_gene: -

CDR3nt: TGTGCCAGCAGCGCCTGGACTAGCGGGAGATACGAGCAGTACTTC
CDR3aa: CASSAWTSGRYEQYF
v_gene: TRBV7-8
abundance: many
j_gene: TRBJ2-7
d_gene: TRBD2

CDR3nt: TGTGCCAGCATCCGTAGCGGGAGCCCAGATACGCAGTATTTT
CDR3aa: CASIRSGSPDTQYF
v_gene: TRBV7-2
abundance: many
j_gene: TRBJ2-3
d_gene: TRBD2

CDR3nt: TGTGCCAGCAGCGGCCCCTCGCCGGCGTCTGAAGCTTTCTTT
CDR3aa: CASSGPSPASEAFF
v_gene: TRBV9
abundance: many
j_gene: TRBJ1-1
d_gene: -

CDR3nt: TGTGCCAGCAGCTTAAGTTATCCGATCTCTGGAAACACCATATATTTT
CDR3aa: CASSLSYPISGNTIYF
v_gene: TRBV7-2
abundance: many
j_gene: TRBJ1-3
d_gene: -

CDR3nt: TGTGCCAGCAGTTTCTCATTTGAGGGGAACTACGAGCAGTACTTC
CDR3aa: CASSFSFEGNYEQYF
v_gene: TRBV28
abundance: many
j_gene: TRBJ2-7
d_gene: -

CDR3nt: TGTGCCAGCAGCCAGGGGCACTCTAGCACAGATACGCAGTATTTT
CDR3aa: CASSQGHSSTDTQYF
v_gene: TRBV11-3
abundance: -
j_gene: TRBJ2-3
d_gene: -

CDR3nt: TGTGCCAGCAGCTTTGGGCGGAGGCCCTACAATGAGCAGTTCTTC
CDR3aa: CASSFGRRPYNEQFF
v_gene: TRBV7-9
abundance: many
j_gene: TRBJ2-1
d_gene: -

CDR3nt: TGTGCCAGCAGAAAGACAGGCTACCACACAGATACGCAGTATTTT
CDR3aa: CASRKTGYHTDTQYF
v_gene: TRBV6-5
abundance: many
j_gene: TRBJ2-3
d_gene: -

CDR3nt: TGTGCCAGTAGTATGAGCCATAAGAATGAGCAGTTCTTC
CDR3aa: CASSMSHKNEQFF
v_gene: TRBV19
abundance: many
j_gene: TRBJ2-1
d_gene: -

CDR3nt: TGTGCCAGCACCCCTTGGACTAGCGGGTACAATGAGCAGTTCTTC
CDR3aa: CASTPWTSGYNEQFF
v_gene: TRBV12-3/TRBV12-4
abundance: many
j_gene: TRBJ2-1
d_gene: TRBD2

CDR3nt: TGTGCCAGCAGCTGGTCCCAGCGGGGTTCCTACAATGAGCAGTTCTTC
CDR3aa: CASSWSQRGSYNEQFF
v_gene: TRBV5-6
abundance: many
j_gene: TRBJ2-1
d_gene: TRBD2

CDR3nt: TGTGCCACCGACGATCCAGGGGCGCAAGCCTACAATGAGCAGTTCTTC
CDR3aa: CATDDPGAQAYNEQFF
v_gene: TRBV7-2
abundance: many
j_gene: TRBJ2-1
d_gene: -

CDR3nt: TGCAGCGTCAATTCAGGGACAGCGAACACCATATATTTT
CDR3aa: CSVNSGTANTIYF
v_gene: TRBV29-1
abundance: many
j_gene: TRBJ1-3
d_gene: TRBD1

CDR3nt: TGTGCCAGCAGCGGATTCGGGACTCCCGACGCTGAAGCTTTCTTT
CDR3aa: CASSGFGTPDAEAFF
v_gene: TRBV9
abundance: many
j_gene: TRBJ1-1
d_gene: -

CDR3nt: TGCAGCGTTGAAGGGTGGGGACAGTACCTCCATGGCTACACCTTC
CDR3aa: CSVEGWGQYLHGYTF
v_gene: TRBV29-1
abundance: many
j_gene: TRBJ1-2
d_gene: TRBD1

CDR3nt: TGTGCCAGCAGCTTTGGACCCGTCGGTACGGATACGCAGTATTTT
CDR3aa: CASSFGPVGTDTQYF
v_gene: TRBV11-2
abundance: many
j_gene: TRBJ2-3
d_gene: -

CDR3nt: TGTGCCTGGAGTGTCTGGTGGACACCTGGTGGCTACACCTTC
CDR3aa: CAWSVWWTPGGYTF
v_gene: TRBV30
abundance: many
j_gene: TRBJ1-2
d_gene: -

CDR3nt: TGTGCCAGCAGTCCCCTGGGGGATGAGCAGTTCTTC
CDR3aa: CASSPLGDEQFF
v_gene: TRBV12-3/TRBV12-4
abundance: medium-sized
j_gene: TRBJ2-1
d_gene: -

CDR3nt: TGTGCCAGCAGTTTGACCGGGACAGGGGGCGAGACCCAGTACTTC
CDR3aa: CASSLTGTGGETQYF
v_gene: TRBV6-5
abundance: many
j_gene: TRBJ2-5
d_gene: TRBD1

CDR3nt: TGTGCCAGCAGCCACTGGACAGGGCTTACTGAAGCTTTCTTT
CDR3aa: CASSHWTGLTEAFF
v_gene: TRBV4-2
abundance: many
j_gene: TRBJ1-1
d_gene: TRBD1

CDR3nt: TGCAGCGTTGAAGGGGGAAATTCCTACGAGCAGTACTTC
CDR3aa: CSVEGGNSYEQYF
v_gene: TRBV29-1
abundance: many
j_gene: TRBJ2-7
d_gene: -

CDR3nt: TGTGCCACCAGCAGAGGGGGGGGGTTATACCCTGAAGCTTTCTTT
CDR3aa: CATSRGGGLYPEAFF
v_gene: TRBV15
abundance: many
j_gene: TRBJ1-1
d_gene: -

CDR3nt: TGTGCCAGCAGCTATGAGACAGCGAACACCGGGGAGCTGTTTTTT
CDR3aa: CASSYETANTGELFF
v_gene: TRBV7-9
abundance: many
j_gene: TRBJ2-2
d_gene: -

CDR3nt: TGTGCCAGCTCAGGGGCAGCCACCGGGGAGCTGTTTTTT
CDR3aa: CASSGAATGELFF
v_gene: TRBV28
abundance: many
j_gene: TRBJ2-2
d_gene: -

CDR3nt: TGTGCCAGCAGTTACACGGGCACTCTGGGGGCCAACGTCCTGACTTTC
CDR3aa: CASSYTGTLGANVLTF
v_gene: TRBV27
abundance: many
j_gene: TRBJ2-6
d_gene: -

CDR3nt: TGCAGTGCTTATGAGGACAATCACCAGAATTCACCCCTCCACTTT
CDR3aa: CSAYEDNHQNSPLHF
v_gene: TRBV20-1
abundance: many
j_gene: TRBJ1-6
d_gene: -

CDR3nt: TGTGCCAGCAGCGCGGACAGCTATGGCTACACCTTC
CDR3aa: CASSADSYGYTF
v_gene: TRBV9
abundance: many
j_gene: TRBJ1-2
d_gene: -